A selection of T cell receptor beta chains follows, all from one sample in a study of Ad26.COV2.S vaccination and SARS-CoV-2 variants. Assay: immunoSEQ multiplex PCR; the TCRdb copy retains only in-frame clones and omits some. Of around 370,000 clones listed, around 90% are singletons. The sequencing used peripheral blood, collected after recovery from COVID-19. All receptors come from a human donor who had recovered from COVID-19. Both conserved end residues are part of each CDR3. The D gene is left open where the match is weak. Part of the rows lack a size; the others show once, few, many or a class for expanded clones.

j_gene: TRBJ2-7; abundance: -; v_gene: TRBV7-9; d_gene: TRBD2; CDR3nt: TGTGCCAGCAGCTTAGCGCCAGCGGGGGGATCCTACGAGCAGTACTTC; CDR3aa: CASSLAPAGGSYEQYF
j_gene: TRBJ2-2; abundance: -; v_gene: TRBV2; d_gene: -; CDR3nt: TGTGCCAGCCGGGCTGACGTGGTGAACACCGGGGAGCTGTTTTTT; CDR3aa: CASRADVVNTGELFF
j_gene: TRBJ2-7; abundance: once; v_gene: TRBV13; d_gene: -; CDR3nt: TGTGCCAGCAGCGGTACCAGGGACCCCTACGAGCAGTACTTC; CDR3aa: CASSGTRDPYEQYF
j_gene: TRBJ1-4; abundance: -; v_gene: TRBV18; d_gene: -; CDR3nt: TGTGCCAGCTCACCCGTGCCCGGGACTACTAATGAAAAACTGTTTTTT; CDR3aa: CASSPVPGTTNEKLFF
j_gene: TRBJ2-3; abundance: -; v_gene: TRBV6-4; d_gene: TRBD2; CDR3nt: TGTGCCAGCAGTGATAGCGGGTATTCCACAGATACGCAGTATTTT; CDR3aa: CASSDSGYSTDTQYF
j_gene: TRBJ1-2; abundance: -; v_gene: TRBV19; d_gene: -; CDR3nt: TGTGCCAGTAGTATGCGACCCGGGGGCTATGGCTACACCTTC; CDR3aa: CASSMRPGGYGYTF
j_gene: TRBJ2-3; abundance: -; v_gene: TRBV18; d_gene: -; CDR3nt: TGTGCCAGCTCACCACTATTCACACCTCGAGGAGATACGCAGTATTTT; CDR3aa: CASSPLFTPRGDTQYF
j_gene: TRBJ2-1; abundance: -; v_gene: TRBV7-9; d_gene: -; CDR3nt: TGTGCCAGCAGCTCCCGGATACTCTCCTACAATGAGCAGTTCTTC; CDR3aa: CASSSRILSYNEQFF
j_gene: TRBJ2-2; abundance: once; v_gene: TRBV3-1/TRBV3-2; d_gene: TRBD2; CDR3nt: TGTGCCAGCAGCCAAGTGTATAGCGGGGGCCTGAACACCGGGGAGCTGTTTTTT; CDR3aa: CASSQVYSGGLNTGELFF
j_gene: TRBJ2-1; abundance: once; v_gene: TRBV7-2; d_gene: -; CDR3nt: TGTGCCAGCAGCCCCCGGGCCCCTTCCTACAATGAGCAGTTCTTC; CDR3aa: CASSPRAPSYNEQFF
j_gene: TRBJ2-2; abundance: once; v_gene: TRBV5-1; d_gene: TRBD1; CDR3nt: TGCGCCAGCAGCTCGACAGGGTTGGGGACCGGGGAGCTGTTTTTT; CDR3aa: CASSSTGLGTGELFF
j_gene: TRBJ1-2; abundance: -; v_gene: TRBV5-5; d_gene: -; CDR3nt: TGTGCCAGCAGCTTGGGGCACCTAGGGCAGTACTATGGCTACACCTTC; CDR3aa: CASSLGHLGQYYGYTF
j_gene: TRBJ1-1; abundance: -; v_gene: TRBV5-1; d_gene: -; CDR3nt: TGCGCCAGCAGCTTGGCAGGGTCTGAAGCTTTCTTT; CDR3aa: CASSLAGSEAFF
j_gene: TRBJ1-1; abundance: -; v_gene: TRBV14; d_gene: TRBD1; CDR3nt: TGTGCCAGACGGGACAGACAAGCTTTCTTT; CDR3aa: CARRDRQAFF
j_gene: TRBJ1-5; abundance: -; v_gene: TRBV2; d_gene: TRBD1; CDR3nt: TGTGCCAGCAGCTACCAGACAGGGCAAAATCAGCCCCAGCATTTT; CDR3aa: CASSYQTGQNQPQHF
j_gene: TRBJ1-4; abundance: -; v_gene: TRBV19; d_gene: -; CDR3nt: TGTGCCACCGTCCCTAGCCGGGGTGAAAAACTGTTTTTT; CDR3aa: CATVPSRGEKLFF
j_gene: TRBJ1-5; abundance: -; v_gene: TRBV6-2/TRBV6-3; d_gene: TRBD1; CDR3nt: TGTGCCAGCAGTTCGGACAGGGGCAATCAGCCCCAGCATTTT; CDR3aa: CASSSDRGNQPQHF
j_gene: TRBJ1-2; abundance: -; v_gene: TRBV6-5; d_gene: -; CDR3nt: TGTGCCAGCTCGGTCGTCGGGACTAACCCCTATGGCTACACCTTC; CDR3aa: CASSVVGTNPYGYTF
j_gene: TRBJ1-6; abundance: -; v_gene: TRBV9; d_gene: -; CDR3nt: TGTGCCAGCAGCGTAGGGGTAGGGAATGATTCACCCCTCCACTTT; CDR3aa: CASSVGVGNDSPLHF
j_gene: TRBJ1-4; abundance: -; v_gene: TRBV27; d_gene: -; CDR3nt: TGTGCCAGCAGTGTCAGGACGACCTCTGTCACTAATGAAAAACTGTTTTTT; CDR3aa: CASSVRTTSVTNEKLFF
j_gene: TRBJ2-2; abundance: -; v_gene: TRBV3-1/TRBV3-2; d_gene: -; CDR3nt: TGTGCCAGCAGCCAAGTATCAGGCGGGGGCCCCGGGGAGCTGTTTTTT; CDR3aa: CASSQVSGGGPGELFF
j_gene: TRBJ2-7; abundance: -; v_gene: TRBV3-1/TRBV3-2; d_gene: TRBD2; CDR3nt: TGTGCCAGCAGCCTAGGGACTAGCGGGGCCTACGAGCAGTACTTC; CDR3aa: CASSLGTSGAYEQYF
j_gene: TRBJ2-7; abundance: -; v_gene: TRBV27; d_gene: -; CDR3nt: TGTGCCAGCAGTTTCGGACACGCCGGAAGCGAGCAGTACTTC; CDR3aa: CASSFGHAGSEQYF
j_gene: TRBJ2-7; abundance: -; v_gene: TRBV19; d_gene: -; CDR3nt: TGTGCCAGTAGTATGTTGGGGGACGAGCAGTACTTC; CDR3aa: CASSMLGDEQYF
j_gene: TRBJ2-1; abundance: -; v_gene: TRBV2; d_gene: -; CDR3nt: TGTGCCAGCGAACGGGGGATCTCCTACAATGAGCAGTTCTTC; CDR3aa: CASERGISYNEQFF
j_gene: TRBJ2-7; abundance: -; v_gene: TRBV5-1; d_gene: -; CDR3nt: TGCGCCAGCAGCTTGGAACGAGGGGAGGACTACGAGCAGTACTTC; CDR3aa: CASSLERGEDYEQYF
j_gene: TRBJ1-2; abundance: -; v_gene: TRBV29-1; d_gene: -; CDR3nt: TGCAGCTCCCTCCTGGGGGACTATGGCTACACCTTC; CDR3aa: CSSLLGDYGYTF
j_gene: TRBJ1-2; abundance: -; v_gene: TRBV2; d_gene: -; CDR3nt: TGTGCCAGCAGTGGGATACAGGGTAACTATGGCTACACCTTC; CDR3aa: CASSGIQGNYGYTF
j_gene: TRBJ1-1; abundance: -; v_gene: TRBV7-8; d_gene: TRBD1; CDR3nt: TGTGCCAGCAGCAATGACAGGGAGGCCCCGGGGGTAAGGGGCACTGAAGCTTTCTTT; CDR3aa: CASSNDREAPGVRGTEAFF
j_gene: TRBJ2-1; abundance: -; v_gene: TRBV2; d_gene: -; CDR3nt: TGTGCCAGCAGTGAACAGGGAGGCGATGAGCAGTTCTTC; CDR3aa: CASSEQGGDEQFF
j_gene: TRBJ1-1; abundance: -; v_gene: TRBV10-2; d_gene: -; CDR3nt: TGCGCCACCCATGACGAAGTGAACACTGAAGCTTTCTTT; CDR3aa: CATHDEVNTEAFF
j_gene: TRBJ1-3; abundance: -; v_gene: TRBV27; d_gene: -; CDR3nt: TGTGCCCCCTCGAGTGTGGGGCGCCCCGGAAACACCATATATTTT; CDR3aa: CAPSSVGRPGNTIYF
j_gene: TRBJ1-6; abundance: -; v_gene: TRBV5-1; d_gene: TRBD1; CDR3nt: TGCGCCAGCAGCTCGCGGGGACAGGGGAATTCACCCCTCCACTTT; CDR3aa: CASSSRGQGNSPLHF